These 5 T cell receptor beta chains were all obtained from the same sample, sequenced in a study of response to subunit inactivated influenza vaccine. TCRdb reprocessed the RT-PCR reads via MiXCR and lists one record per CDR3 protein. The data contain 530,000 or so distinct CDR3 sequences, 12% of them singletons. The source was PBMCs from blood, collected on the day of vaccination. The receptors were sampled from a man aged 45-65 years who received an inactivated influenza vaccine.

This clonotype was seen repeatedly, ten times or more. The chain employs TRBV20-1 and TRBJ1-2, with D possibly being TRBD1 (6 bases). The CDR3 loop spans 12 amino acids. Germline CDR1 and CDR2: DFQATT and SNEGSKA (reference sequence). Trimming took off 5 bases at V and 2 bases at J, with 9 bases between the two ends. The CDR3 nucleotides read TGCAGTGCTCCGGGACACAACTATGGCTACACCTTC. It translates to CSAPGHNYGYTF.

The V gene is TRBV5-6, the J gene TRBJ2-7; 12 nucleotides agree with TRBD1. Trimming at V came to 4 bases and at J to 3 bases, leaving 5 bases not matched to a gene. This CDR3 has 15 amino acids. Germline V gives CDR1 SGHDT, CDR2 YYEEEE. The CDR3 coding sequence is TGTGCCAGCAGCCACGGGACAGGGGGCGTCTACGAGCAGTACTTC. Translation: CASSHGTGGVYEQYF.

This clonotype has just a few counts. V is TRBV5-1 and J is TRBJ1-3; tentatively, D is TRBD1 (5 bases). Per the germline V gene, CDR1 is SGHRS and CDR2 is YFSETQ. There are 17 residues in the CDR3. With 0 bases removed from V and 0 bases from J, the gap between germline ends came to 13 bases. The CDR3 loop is CASSLDSGLYSGNTIYF. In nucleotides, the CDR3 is TGCGCCAGCAGCTTGGATTCAGGGCTTTACTCTGGAAACACCATATATTTT. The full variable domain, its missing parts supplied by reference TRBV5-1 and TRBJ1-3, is KAGVTQTPRYLIKTRGQQVTLSCSPISGHRSVSWYQQTPGQGLQFLFEYFSETQRNKGNFPGRFSGRQFSNSRSEMNVSTLELGDSALYLCASSLDSGLYSGNTIYFGEGSWLTVV.

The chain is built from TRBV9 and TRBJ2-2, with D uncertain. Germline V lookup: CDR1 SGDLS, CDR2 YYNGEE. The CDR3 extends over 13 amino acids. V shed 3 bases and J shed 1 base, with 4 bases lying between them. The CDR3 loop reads CASSAENTGELFF. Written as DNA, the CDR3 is TGTGCCAGCAGCGCAGAGAACACCGGGGAGCTGTTTTTT. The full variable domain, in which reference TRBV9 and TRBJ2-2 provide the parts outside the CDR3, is DSGVTQTPKHLITATGQRVTLRCSPRSGDLSVYWYQQSLDQGLQFLIQYYNGEERAKGNILERFSAQQFPDLHSELNLSSLELGDSALYFCASSAENTGELFFGEGSRLTVL.

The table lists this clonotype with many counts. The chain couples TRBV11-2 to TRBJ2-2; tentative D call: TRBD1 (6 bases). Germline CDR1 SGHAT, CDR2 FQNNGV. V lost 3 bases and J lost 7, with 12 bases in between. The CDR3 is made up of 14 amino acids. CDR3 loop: CASSFRQVVGELFF. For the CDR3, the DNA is TGTGCCAGCAGCTTCCGACAGGTCGTCGGGGAGCTGTTTTTT.